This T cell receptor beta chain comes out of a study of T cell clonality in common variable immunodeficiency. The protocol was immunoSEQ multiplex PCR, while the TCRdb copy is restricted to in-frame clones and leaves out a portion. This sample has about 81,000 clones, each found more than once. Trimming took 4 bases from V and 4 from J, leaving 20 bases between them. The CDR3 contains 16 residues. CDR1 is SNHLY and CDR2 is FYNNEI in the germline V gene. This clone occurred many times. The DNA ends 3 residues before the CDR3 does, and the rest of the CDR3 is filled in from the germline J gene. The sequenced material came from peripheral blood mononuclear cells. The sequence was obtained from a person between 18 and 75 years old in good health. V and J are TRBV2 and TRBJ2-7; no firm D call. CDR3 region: CASSGPGHSPLYEQYF. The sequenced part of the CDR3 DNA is TGTGCCAGCAGTGGCCCAGGCCACTCTCCGCTATACGAG.